The rows below give T cell receptor beta chains drawn from one sample of a study of blood T cell repertoires in COVID-19. Only in-frame clones appear in the TCRdb table, and some are missing; sequencing was by immunoSEQ multiplex PCR. The table includes hundreds of thousands of clones, about 90% detected once. Sequencing input: PBMCs or T cells enriched from blood (not recorded which). The receptors derive from a woman under 30 with acute COVID-19. Both conserved end residues are part of each CDR3. A D gene is named only where the DNA matches it firmly. For some rows the clone size is stated as once, few or many, or as a class when expanded; others skip it.

V: TRBV19; J: TRBJ1-1; D: NA; size: NA; DNA: TGTGCCAGTAGTCCCCCGGAGGAGAGAACTGAAGCTTTCTTT; CDR3: CASSPPEERTEAFF
V: TRBV9; J: TRBJ1-4; D: NA; size: few; DNA: TGTGCCAGCAGCGCTGACCAAATCGGGGGTGAAAAACTGTTTTTT; CDR3: CASSADQIGGEKLFF
V: TRBV13; J: TRBJ2-3; D: TRBD1; size: NA; DNA: TGTGCCAGCAGCTCACCCTACAGGGGTAGCCCAGATACGCAGTATTTT; CDR3: CASSSPYRGSPDTQYF
V: TRBV5-1; J: TRBJ1-3; D: NA; size: NA; DNA: TGCGCCAGCAGCTGGGGGCCACAGGGACGAACTGGAAACACCATATATTTT; CDR3: CASSWGPQGRTGNTIYF
V: TRBV5-1; J: TRBJ1-1; D: NA; size: NA; DNA: TGCGCCAGCAGCTTTGAGCGTGGAGTTGGCGCCACTGAAGCTTTCTTT; CDR3: CASSFERGVGATEAFF
V: TRBV29-1; J: TRBJ1-2; D: NA; size: NA; DNA: TGCAGCGTTGTGCCCCCGGGGGGAGGCGGCTACACCTTC; CDR3: CSVVPPGGGGYTF
V: TRBV6-4; J: TRBJ2-1; D: TRBD2; size: NA; DNA: TGTGCCAGCAGAGCGGGACTAGCGGGAGGTGTTGAGCAGTTCTTC; CDR3: CASRAGLAGGVEQFF
V: TRBV7-8; J: TRBJ2-5; D: NA; size: NA; DNA: TGTGCCAGCAACGAACTACTCTTCGAGGCCCAGTACTTC; CDR3: CASNELLFEAQYF
V: TRBV5-8; J: TRBJ2-4; D: NA; size: NA; DNA: TGTGCCAGCAGCTTGCGGAGGAGATCGGTGGCCAGAGCCAAAAACATTCAGTACTTC; CDR3: CASSLRRRSVARAKNIQYF
V: TRBV30; J: TRBJ2-1; D: NA; size: NA; DNA: TGTGCCTGGTGGGACTTCCGAACTTTAAGGGGTGCCAATGAGCAGTTCTTC; CDR3: CAWWDFRTLRGANEQFF
V: TRBV30; J: TRBJ1-1; D: NA; size: NA; DNA: TGTGCCTGGTCGGCGGGGCGGCGCGCTGAAGCTTTCTTT; CDR3: CAWSAGRRAEAFF
V: TRBV7-9; J: TRBJ2-1; D: TRBD1; size: NA; DNA: TGTGCCAGCAGCATCCAACAGGGGAGTGAGCAGTTCTTC; CDR3: CASSIQQGSEQFF
V: TRBV28; J: TRBJ1-2; D: TRBD1; size: NA; DNA: TGTGCCAGCAGTTTAAGCTGGGACAGGGTCCCCTCAAATGGCTACACCTTC; CDR3: CASSLSWDRVPSNGYTF
V: TRBV7-2; J: TRBJ1-1; D: TRBD1; size: NA; DNA: TGTGCCAGCAGCTTGGGACAGGGGGCTGGCACTGAAGCTTTCTTT; CDR3: CASSLGQGAGTEAFF
V: TRBV11-3; J: TRBJ1-1; D: TRBD1; size: once; DNA: TGTGCCAGCAGCCCACGGGACAGGGGAGGGACGAACACTGAAGCTTTCTTT; CDR3: CASSPRDRGGTNTEAFF
V: TRBV18; J: TRBJ1-5; D: NA; size: NA; DNA: TGTGCCAGCTCTCCGGGGAGGGACCAGCCCCAGCATTTT; CDR3: CASSPGRDQPQHF